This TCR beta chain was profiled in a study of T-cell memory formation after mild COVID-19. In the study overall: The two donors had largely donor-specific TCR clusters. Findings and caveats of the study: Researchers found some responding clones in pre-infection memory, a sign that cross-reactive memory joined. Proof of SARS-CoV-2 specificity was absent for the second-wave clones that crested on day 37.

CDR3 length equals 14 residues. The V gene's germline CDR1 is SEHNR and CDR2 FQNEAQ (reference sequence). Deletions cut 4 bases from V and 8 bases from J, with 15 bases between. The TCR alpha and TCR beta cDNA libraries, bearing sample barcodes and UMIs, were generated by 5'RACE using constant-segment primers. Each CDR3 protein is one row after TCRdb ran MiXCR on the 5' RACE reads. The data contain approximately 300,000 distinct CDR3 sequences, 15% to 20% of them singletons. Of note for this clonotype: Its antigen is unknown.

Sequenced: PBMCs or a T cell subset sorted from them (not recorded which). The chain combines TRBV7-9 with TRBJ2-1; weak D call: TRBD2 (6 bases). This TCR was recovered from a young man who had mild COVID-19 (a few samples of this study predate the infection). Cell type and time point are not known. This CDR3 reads CASSSRGGIHEQFF. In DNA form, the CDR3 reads TGTGCCAGCAGCTCCCGGGGAGGCATTCATGAGCAGTTCTTC. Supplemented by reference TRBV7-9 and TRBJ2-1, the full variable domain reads DTGVSQNPRHKITKRGQNVTFRCDPISEHNRLYWYRQTLGQGPEFLTYFQNEAQLEKSRLLSDRFSAERPKGSFSTLEIQRTEQGDSAMYLCASSSRGGIHEQFFGPGTRLTVL.